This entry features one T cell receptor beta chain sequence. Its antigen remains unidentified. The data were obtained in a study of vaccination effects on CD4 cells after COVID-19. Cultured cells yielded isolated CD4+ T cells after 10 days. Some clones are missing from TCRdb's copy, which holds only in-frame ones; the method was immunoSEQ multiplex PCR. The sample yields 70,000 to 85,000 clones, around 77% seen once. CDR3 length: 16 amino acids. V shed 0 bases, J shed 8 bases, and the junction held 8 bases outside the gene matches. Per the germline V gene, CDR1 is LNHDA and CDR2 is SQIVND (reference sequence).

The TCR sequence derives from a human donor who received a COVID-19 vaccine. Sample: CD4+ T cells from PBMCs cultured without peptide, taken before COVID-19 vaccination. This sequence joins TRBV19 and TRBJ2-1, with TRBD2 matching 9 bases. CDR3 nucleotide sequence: TGTGCCAGTAGTATAGATCTAGCGGGGATGGTCGATGAGCAGTTCTTC. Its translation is CASSIDLAGMVDEQFF.